A selection of T cell receptor beta chains follows, all from one sample in a study of cytotoxic CD8 clonotypes in ibrutinib-treated CLL. Profiling relied on immunoSEQ multiplex PCR, and the TCRdb table lists in-frame clones only, not all of them. The data contain just over 200,000 clones, around 75% of them singletons. The sample was PBMCs, taken after 12 months of ibrutinib treatment. The receptors originated from a human donor with chronic lymphocytic leukemia. The CDR3 runs from the conserved cysteine through the conserved F or W. The D gene is left open where the match is weak. Rows give clone size only sometimes, using once, few, many, or a class for an expanded clone.

cdr3_aa cdr3_nt clone_size v_call d_call j_call
CATSPGTGSYEQYF TGTGCCACCAGCCCTGGGACAGGGAGCTACGAGCAGTACTTC NA TRBV15 TRBD1 TRBJ2-7
CASSLGTMYEQYF TGTGCCAGCAGCTTGGGGACTATGTACGAGCAGTACTTC NA TRBV11-2 TRBD2 TRBJ2-7
CAWSSGTGNLYF TGTGCCTGGAGTTCTGGGACAGGGAACCTGTATTTT NA TRBV30 TRBD1 TRBJ1-3
CASSPRQGSSGNTIYF TGTGCCAGCTCACCCCGCCAGGGCTCGTCTGGAAACACCATATATTTT NA TRBV18 NA TRBJ1-3
CASSPTGGGTGELFF TGTGCCAGCAGCCCCACGGGGGGGGGCACCGGGGAGCTGTTTTTT NA TRBV7-3 TRBD2 TRBJ2-2
CASSLGTFYGYTF TGTGCCAGCAGCTTAGGAACCTTCTATGGCTACACCTTC few TRBV13 NA TRBJ1-2
CASSLTEQYF TGTGCCAGCAGCTTGACCGAGCAGTACTTC NA TRBV7-8 NA TRBJ2-7
CAWSAGGATGELFF TGTGCCTGGAGTGCAGGGGGCGCTACCGGGGAGCTGTTTTTT NA TRBV30 TRBD1 TRBJ2-2
CAIRQGDQPQHF TGTGCCATCAGACAGGGCGATCAGCCCCAGCATTTT NA TRBV10-3 NA TRBJ1-5
CSVTRGSGANVLTF TGCAGCGTGACCAGGGGCTCTGGGGCCAACGTCCTGACTTTC NA TRBV29-1 NA TRBJ2-6
CASSQGKGGPNYGYTF TGCGCCAGCAGCCAAGGAAAAGGGGGACCCAACTATGGCTACACCTTC NA TRBV4-1 NA TRBJ1-2
CASSSNSGLHYEQYF TGCGCCAGCAGCTCAAACTCGGGACTACACTACGAGCAGTACTTC once TRBV5-1 TRBD2 TRBJ2-7
CASSPQSGRLSTDTQYF TGCGCCAGCAGCCCCCAGAGCGGGAGGCTAAGCACAGATACGCAGTATTTT few TRBV4-1 TRBD2 TRBJ2-3
CSVPLEGQGSYEQYF TGCAGCGTCCCCCTCGAGGGACAGGGGTCCTACGAGCAGTACTTC NA TRBV29-1 TRBD1 TRBJ2-7
CASGFRDRVYEQYF TGTGCCAGCGGATTCCGGGACAGGGTATACGAGCAGTACTTC NA TRBV14 TRBD1 TRBJ2-7
CASSLDRGSYNEQFF TGTGCCAGCAGCTTGGATCGGGGCTCCTACAATGAGCAGTTCTTC NA TRBV5-6 NA TRBJ2-1
CAWTNGQGASTEAFF TGTGCCTGGACCAACGGACAGGGGGCGAGCACTGAAGCTTTCTTT NA TRBV30 TRBD1 TRBJ1-1
CASSLTGPPFNTGELFF TGTGCCAGCAGTTTAACTGGTCCACCTTTTAACACCGGGGAGCTGTTTTTT many TRBV5-4 NA TRBJ2-2
CASSSPTGNTIYF TGTGCCAGCAGTTCGCCAACTGGAAACACCATATATTTT NA TRBV6-5 NA TRBJ1-3
CSARTGGKTEAFF TGCAGCGCTCGGACAGGGGGCAAGACTGAAGCTTTCTTT NA TRBV29-1 TRBD1 TRBJ1-1
CASSPGGINTEAFF TGTGCCAGCAGCCCGGGGGGGATAAACACTGAAGCTTTCTTT NA TRBV7-3 NA TRBJ1-1
CAWSVPGRSFF TGTGCCTGGAGTGTCCCTGGTCGGTCTTTCTTT NA TRBV30 NA TRBJ1-1
CASKGTMDEQFF TGTGCCAGTAAGGGGACTATGGATGAGCAGTTCTTC few TRBV19 TRBD2 TRBJ2-1
CASSLDGTGMYEQYF TGTGCCAGCAGCTTGGACGGGACAGGGATGTACGAGCAGTACTTC once TRBV5-5 TRBD1 TRBJ2-7
CASVTGALNQPQHF TGTGCCAGTGTGACAGGAGCACTCAATCAGCCCCAGCATTTT NA TRBV19 NA TRBJ1-5
CATSGSGVRGGYTF TGTGCCACCTCCGGGAGCGGGGTTCGTGGTGGCTACACCTTC NA TRBV27 NA TRBJ1-2
CASRPTTTEAEAFF TGTGCCAGCAGGCCAACCACGACGGAAGCGGAAGCTTTCTTT NA TRBV2 NA TRBJ1-1
CASSDSAYNSPLHF TGTGCCAGCAGTGACTCTGCCTATAATTCACCCCTCCACTTT NA TRBV6-4 NA TRBJ1-6
CASSGSHGDLRSGELFF TGTGCCAGCAGCGGGTCTCATGGGGATCTCAGGTCCGGGGAGCTGTTTTTT NA TRBV7-8 NA TRBJ2-2
CAWSSGPGGNEQYF TGTGCCTGGAGTTCGGGGCCCGGCGGTAACGAGCAGTACTTC NA TRBV30 NA TRBJ2-7
CASREGAYGYTF TGTGCCAGTAGAGAGGGGGCCTATGGCTACACCTTC NA TRBV19 TRBD1 TRBJ1-2
CASSITSGGAVGEQFF TGCGCCAGCAGCATAACTAGCGGGGGGGCCGTAGGGGAGCAGTTCTTC NA TRBV5-1 TRBD2 TRBJ2-1
CASSGRQGKGELFF TGTGCCAGCAGTGGCCGACAAGGGAAGGGGGAGCTGTTTTTT NA TRBV6-1 NA TRBJ2-2
CASSRRQGENTEAFF TGTGCCAGCTCCCGACGACAGGGAGAGAACACTGAAGCTTTCTTT NA TRBV18 TRBD1 TRBJ1-1
CASSWAGGPDTQYF TGTGCCAGCAGCTGGGCGGGAGGGCCAGATACGCAGTATTTT few TRBV9 TRBD2 TRBJ2-3
CASKGGYTDTQYF TGTGCCAGTAAAGGTGGATACACAGATACGCAGTATTTT NA TRBV19 NA TRBJ2-3
CAWDGRVRSPLHF TGTGCCTGGGACGGACGGGTGAGGTCACCCCTCCACTTT NA TRBV30 NA TRBJ1-6
CASSLSSSTVVAFF TGTGCCAGCAGCCTAAGCTCGTCGACGGTTGTAGCTTTCTTT NA TRBV7-2 NA TRBJ1-1
CASGFGAEAFF TGTGCTAGTGGTTTTGGCGCTGAAGCTTTCTTT many TRBV12-5 NA TRBJ1-1
CASSLGGSSYEQYF TGCGCCAGCAGCTTGGGCGGCAGCTCCTACGAGCAGTACTTC NA TRBV5-1 NA TRBJ2-7
CASSLAGARTYAYEQYF TGTGCCAGCAGCTTAGCGGGGGCTCGGACGTATGCCTACGAGCAGTACTTC NA TRBV7-2 NA TRBJ2-7
CAWSVTSNQPQHF TGTGCCTGGAGTGTAACTAGCAATCAGCCCCAGCATTTT few TRBV30 NA TRBJ1-5
CASSQRTGNGNAEAFF TGTGCCAGCAGCCAGAGGACAGGGAACGGTAACGCTGAAGCTTTCTTT once TRBV11-2 TRBD1 TRBJ1-1
CASSLVGGNNNEQFF TGCGCCAGCAGCTTGGTTGGGGGAAACAACAATGAGCAGTTCTTC few TRBV5-1 NA TRBJ2-1
CASSEFGGNSPLHF TGTGCCAGCAGTGAATTTGGCGGTAATTCACCCCTCCACTTT NA TRBV6-1 NA TRBJ1-6
CASSYSASGPYEQYF TGTGCCAGCAGTTACTCGGCTAGCGGGCCCTACGAGCAGTACTTC NA TRBV6-5 TRBD2 TRBJ2-7
CASLKFGGGTEAFF TGTGCCAGCCTAAAGTTTGGTGGAGGCACTGAAGCTTTCTTT NA TRBV19 NA TRBJ1-1
CASRNRESYGYTF TGTGCCAGCAGAAACAGGGAGTCCTATGGCTACACCTTC NA TRBV28 NA TRBJ1-2
CASSQGLADSYEQYF TGTGCCAGCAGCCAGGGACTAGCGGATTCCTACGAGCAGTACTTC NA TRBV9 TRBD2 TRBJ2-7
CASSFGKNYGYTF TGTGCCAGCAGTTTCGGGAAAAACTATGGCTACACCTTC few TRBV27 NA TRBJ1-2
CASSLEQVIGNTIYF TGCGCCAGCAGCTTGGAACAGGTCATAGGGAACACCATATATTTT NA TRBV5-1 NA TRBJ1-3
CASSLALAGEQYF TGTGCCAGCAGCTTGGCCCTAGCGGGGGAGCAGTACTTC few TRBV5-6 TRBD2 TRBJ2-7
CASSLYGQSYNSPLHF TGTGCCAGCAGTTTATATGGACAGAGCTATAATTCACCCCTCCACTTT NA TRBV27 NA TRBJ1-6
CASSWGGAEAFF TGTGCCAGTAGTTGGGGGGGGGCTGAAGCTTTCTTT NA TRBV19 NA TRBJ1-1
CASSLPGNTIYF TGTGCCAGCAGCTTACCTGGAAACACCATATATTTT NA TRBV7-3 NA TRBJ1-3
CASSGLTGAGNTIYF TGTGCCAGCAGTGGCCTCACAGGGGCAGGAAACACCATATATTTT NA TRBV6-1 TRBD1 TRBJ1-3
CASSLGVQGEQPQHF TGCGCCAGCAGCTTGGGGGTACAGGGCGAACAGCCCCAGCATTTT few TRBV5-1 NA TRBJ1-5
CASSPGFEQYF TGTGCCAGCTCACCAGGGTTCGAGCAGTACTTC few TRBV18 NA TRBJ2-7
CASSEGRRAYNEQFF TGTGCCAGCAGTGAAGGTCGACGGGCCTACAATGAGCAGTTCTTC few TRBV2 NA TRBJ2-1
CASNFLGYTEAFF TGTGCCAGCAACTTTTTGGGGTACACTGAAGCTTTCTTT NA TRBV5-4 NA TRBJ1-1